This T cell receptor beta chain was recovered during a study of blood T cell repertoires in COVID-19. Study in general: COVID-19 samples, acute and convalescent, were from the United States, Italy and Spain. T cells, B-cell-depleted T cells, or PBMCs provided the cDNA or gDNA that served as material.

This clone was seen a few times. Per the original methods: Reference gene primer amplification yielded estimated nucleated cell counts. Measured with immunoSEQ multiplex PCR; TCRdb has only the in-frame clones, and not every one. V and J calls plus clone size are reproduced from that table; the DNA served to infer D and trimming. The sample has some 140,000 clones; about 80% are singletons. Trimming cost V 6 bases and J 0 bases, with 14 bases left between them. Germline V gene sequence: CDR1 KGHSH, CDR2 LQKENI. The CDR3 is made up of 15 amino acids. The sample taken for sequencing was peripheral blood. This receptor was obtained from a woman aged 55-75 years with acute or convalescent COVID-19. The genes are TRBV18 and TRBJ1-1; D call uncertain. CDR3 bases: TGTGCCAGCTCCCCGAAGGAGGTTATGAACACTGAAGCTTTCTTT. Translating gives CASSPKEVMNTEAFF.